This T cell receptor (beta chain) was found in a study of somatic mutations in cytotoxic T cells in rheumatoid arthritis. At the level of the study: Prior to any treatment and right after diagnosis, patient blood (less than 34 ml EDTA) was drawn. The study's findings and limits: Healthy controls did not share the age-linked increase in CD8+ clonality seen in rheumatoid arthritis patients.

Germline CDR1 and CDR2: SGHVS and FNYEAQ. V was shortened by 0 bases and J by 3 bases, with 6 bases between the two germline ends. The CDR3 contains 14 residues. Method: immunoSEQ multiplex PCR; TCRdb's copy keeps in-frame clones and lacks some. The sample has 15,000 to 20,000 clones; 75% to 90% are singletons. Concerning this clone itself: No antigen is known for it.

The chain joins TRBV7-6 to TRBJ2-1; possibly TRBD1 or TRBD2 for D (5 bases each). The sequence was obtained from an adult with rheumatoid arthritis. Sequenced: CD8+ T cells sorted from blood. The CDR3 here is CASSLAGDYNEQFF. The CDR3 coding sequence is TGTGCCAGCAGCTTAGCGGGGGACTACAATGAGCAGTTCTTC.